The next 25 T cell receptor beta chains were all read from a single sample in a study of Ad26.COV2.S vaccination and SARS-CoV-2 variants (dated by TCRdb to the early 2020s). Reading the label with the study, this specimen's treatment or condition is: some 20 received Ad26.COV2.S at low or high dose, single or two shots; roughly five received placebo; per-sample allocation not given. Repertoires of vaccine and placebo recipients were sequenced from samples taken on day 63 after the first injection. The method behind the library was the immunoSEQ multiplex PCR assay. As stored in TCRdb, this immuneACCESS dataset retains in-frame rearrangements with V and J assigned. A fraction of the clones does not appear; measured against another copy, unresolved V genes explain less than half of the discrepancy, and the remainder lacks a known reason. Here the sample has about 350,000 clones; around nine tenths occur a single time. 5% of the sample lies in the top ten.

The input for sequencing was peripheral blood, taken in a trial of Ad26.COV2.S vaccine versus placebo. These receptors were collected from a person aged 18-60 years who received the Ad26.COV2.S COVID-19 vaccine or a placebo.

This chain joins TRBV7-3 and TRBJ2-1, with TRBD2 matching 12 bases. The CDR3 has 18 amino acids. Trimming cost V 1 base and J 7 bases; bases outside gene matches: 11. Per the germline V gene, CDR1 is SGHTA and CDR2 is FQGTGA. The CDR3 region is CASSLNPPLAGGSNEQFF. The DNA of the CDR3 is TGTGCCAGCAGCTTAAACCCTCCCCTAGCGGGGGGGTCTAATGAGCAGTTCTTC. Full variable domain (outside the CDR3, taken from reference TRBV7-3 and TRBJ2-1): GAGVSQTPSNKVTEKGKYVELRCDPISGHTALYWYRQSLGQGPEFLIYFQGTGAADDSGLPNDRFFAVRPEGSVSTLKIQRTERGDSAVYLCASSLNPPLAGGSNEQFFGPGTRLTVL.

The chain links TRBV4-2 to TRBJ1-1; no reliable D call. Trimming took off 4 bases at V and 4 bases at J, with 13 bases between the two ends. Germline-derived CDR1 and CDR2 are LGHNA and YNFKEQ. This CDR3 is 14 amino acids long. Written as DNA, the CDR3 is TGTGCCAGCAGCCGCGGGAGGGTCGGCACTGAAGCTTTCTTT. As protein: CASSRGRVGTEAFF.

The V and J genes are TRBV5-1 and TRBJ2-5; weak D call: TRBD1 (5 bases). The CDR3 has 16 residues. Germline-derived CDR1 and CDR2 are SGHRS and YFSETQ. V lost 0 bases to trimming and J lost 1 base, with 13 bases between them. The CDR3 reads CASSLVMGRAQETQYF. The CDR3 bases are TGCGCCAGCAGCTTGGTAATGGGCAGGGCCCAAGAGACCCAGTACTTC.

The chain links TRBV6-1 to TRBJ1-2; D perhaps matches TRBD1 (5 bases). Deletions cut 1 base from V and 8 bases from J, with 14 bases between. CDR3 size: 14 residues. The V gene's germline CDR1 is MNHNS and CDR2 SASEGT. CDR3 coding DNA: TGTGCCAGCAGTGAAGGATCAGGGCTTGACGGCTACACCTTC. Protein: CASSEGSGLDGYTF.

V is TRBV6-1 and J is TRBJ1-3; 12 nucleotides align to TRBD1. J was trimmed by 1 base and V by 4 bases; bases with no gene match: 14. Germline values: CDR1 MNHNS, CDR2 SASEGT. CDR3 length: 20 amino acids. CDR3 sequence reads: CASSGPGTGGAGRSGNTIYF. DNA of the CDR3: TGTGCCAGCAGTGGGCCGGGGACAGGGGGCGCGGGTCGGTCTGGAAACACCATATATTTT.

V is TRBV7-9 and J is TRBJ1-2; D gene ambiguous. This CDR3 has 12 amino acids. Trimming took 1 base from V and 4 from J, leaving 4 bases between them. Germline lookup yields CDR1 SEHNR and CDR2 FQNEAQ (reference sequence). CDR3 region: CASSLGSYGYTF. Written as DNA, the CDR3 is TGTGCCAGCAGCTTAGGAAGCTATGGCTACACCTTC.

The CDR3 spells CASSQDMRGGYNEQFF. CDR3 nucleotides: TGTGCCAGCAGCCAAGATATGAGGGGGGGGTACAATGAGCAGTTCTTC. The chain carries TRBV3-1 (or the pseudogene TRBV3-2) and TRBJ2-1; D is perhaps TRBD2 (7 bases). The CDR3 has 16 residues. Germline V lookup: CDR1 LGHDT, CDR2 YNNKEL (reference sequence). Between the trimmed V and J ends, which lost 0 bases and 4 bases, there was a span of 13 bases.

This sequence joins TRBV3-1 (or the pseudogene TRBV3-2) and TRBJ1-5; possibly TRBD1 for D (5 bases). V was shortened by 0 bases and J by 6 bases, with 15 bases between the two germline ends. This CDR3 has 16 residues. The germline gives CDR1 LGHDT, CDR2 YNNKEL (reference sequence). The CDR3 is CASSQDGGAGSQPQHF. CDR3 bases: TGTGCCAGCAGCCAAGATGGCGGGGCTGGTAGTCAGCCCCAGCATTTT.

This clone was observed a few times. The V gene is TRBV13, the J gene TRBJ1-1, with unresolved D. V was pared by 5 bases and J by 0 bases, with 10 bases between. There are 14 residues in the CDR3. Germline CDR1 is PRHDT and CDR2 is FYEKMQ (reference sequence). The chain's CDR3 is CASSRGGLNTEAFF. CDR3 coding DNA: TGTGCCAGCAGCCGCGGAGGGTTGAACACTGAAGCTTTCTTT.

This chain joins TRBV7-3 and TRBJ2-7, with 8 nucleotides matching TRBD1. V dropped 4 bases and J dropped 6; count of bases not matched to a gene: 5. This CDR3 has 13 amino acids. CDR1 is SGHTA and CDR2 is FQGTGA in the germline V gene. The CDR3 DNA sequence: TGTGCCAGCAGCTCAACAGGGGGAAGCGAGCAGTACTTC. Encoded protein: CASSSTGGSEQYF.

V usage is TRBV5-4 and J usage is TRBJ2-2; TRBD2 aligns across 8 bases. CDR3 size: 16 residues. J gave up 3 bases and V 0 bases, and 4 bases lay outside the gene matches. Germline CDR1 is SGHNT and CDR2 is YYREEE (reference sequence). The CDR3 sequence: CASSLVSGSDTGELFF. The CDR3 DNA reads TGTGCCAGCAGCTTGGTCAGCGGGAGTGACACCGGGGAGCTGTTTTTT.

This clone showed up just once. The chain uses TRBV27 and TRBJ1-5; unclear D gene. V lost 1 base and J lost 6, with 7 bases in between. CDR3 size: 13 residues. From germline, CDR1 is MNHEY and CDR2 SMNVEV (reference sequence). Here the CDR3 reads CASSLFGGQPQHF. Written as DNA, the CDR3 is TGTGCCAGCAGTTTATTCGGAGGTCAGCCCCAGCATTTT.

This clone has a single count. The rearrangement uses TRBV11-2 and TRBJ1-1; no definite D call. The V and J ends lost 4 bases and 4 bases respectively, with 16 bases between them. Germline V lookup: CDR1 SGHAT, CDR2 FQNNGV. The CDR3 is made up of 15 amino acids. In nucleotides, the CDR3 is TGTGCCAGCAGCTCAGGACCGGGTCGGAGCACTGAAGCTTTCTTT. It encodes CASSSGPGRSTEAFF.

This clone was recorded only once. The rearrangement uses TRBV7-2 and TRBJ2-1; no clear D. CDR3 length equals 14 residues. V shed 10 bases and J shed 1 base, with 14 bases lying between them. Germline-derived CDR1 and CDR2 are SGHTA and FQGNSA. The DNA for the CDR3 is TGTGCCACCCGAACTGACCATTCCTACAATGAGCAGTTCTTC. It yields the protein CATRTDHSYNEQFF.

This sequence joins TRBV14 and TRBJ2-3; 9 bases agree with TRBD1. V trimming: 6 bases; J trimming: 2 bases; junction bases outside the gene matches: 6. The CDR3 length is 15 residues. CDR1 and CDR2 from the germline V gene are SGHDN and FVKESK. CDR3 region: CASSAGTGITDTQYF. The CDR3 region has the DNA TGTGCCAGCAGTGCCGGGACAGGGATCACAGATACGCAGTATTTT.

The sample holds a few counts of this clone. This chain uses TRBV29-1 with TRBJ2-2, with TRBD1 matching 9 bases. This CDR3 region has 14 residues. Unmatched junction bases numbered 7, after V lost 5 bases and J lost 6 bases. CDR1 is SQVTM, CDR2 ANQGSEA, per germline. DNA for the CDR3: TGCAGCGTTCGACAGGGGGTTAAGGCCGGGGAGCTGTTTTTT. The encoded protein is CSVRQGVKAGELFF.

This clone was seen at least ten times. V usage is TRBV20-1 and J usage is TRBJ2-5, with D hard to call. Trimming cost V 5 bases and J 2 bases, with 3 bases left between them. This CDR3 region has 10 residues. Germline V lookup: CDR1 DFQATT, CDR2 SNEGSKA (reference sequence). The CDR3 DNA reads TGCAGTGCTCAACAAGAGACCCAGTACTTC. Its translation is CSAQQETQYF.

V is TRBV20-1 and J is TRBJ1-3; maybe TRBD1 (5 bases). The CDR3 spans 11 residues. Deletions cut 4 bases from V and 9 bases from J, with 10 bases between. The germline CDR1 and CDR2 sequences are DFQATT and SNEGSKA (reference sequence). The CDR3 protein is CSAKLGGTIYF. The DNA for the CDR3 is TGCAGTGCTAAACTTGGGGGCACCATATATTTT.

The chain employs TRBV7-9 and TRBJ1-5; D is unclear. CDR3 length equals 12 residues. The V and J ends lost 2 bases and 5 bases respectively, with 4 bases between them. From germline, CDR1 is SEHNR and CDR2 FQNEAQ (reference sequence). The CDR3 reads CASSLRDQPQHF. The CDR3 nucleotides read TGTGCCAGCAGCTTACGAGATCAGCCCCAGCATTTT.

This clone was seen a few times. The chain carries TRBV7-8 and TRBJ1-1; possible D gene TRBD1, 5 bases. Trimming left V 7 bases short and J 4 bases short, with 10 bases between. There are 12 residues in the CDR3. Looked up from germline, CDR1 is SGHVS and CDR2 is FQNEAQ. The CDR3 spells CASTRDFTEAFF. For the CDR3, the DNA is TGTGCCAGCACCCGGGACTTCACTGAAGCTTTCTTT.

The V call is TRBV4-1, the J call TRBJ2-1; D perhaps matches TRBD2 (5 bases). CDR1 is MGHRA and CDR2 is YSYEKL in the germline V gene. V was pared by 4 bases and J by 4 bases, with 14 bases between. This CDR3 spans 15 amino acids. CDR3: CASSRTNGVYNEQFF. Here the CDR3 DNA reads TGCGCCAGCAGCCGAACTAACGGGGTTTACAATGAGCAGTTCTTC.

This clone appeared a few times. The rearrangement uses TRBV27 and TRBJ1-5; 7 positions match TRBD1. CDR3 size: 15 residues. The germline gives CDR1 MNHEY, CDR2 SMNVEV (reference sequence). J lost 0 bases, V lost 6 bases, and 5 bases had no gene match. In nucleotides, the CDR3 is TGTGCCAGCAGCCAGAACAGGGGTAGCAATCAGCCCCAGCATTTT. As protein: CASSQNRGSNQPQHF.

This rearrangement joins TRBV12-5 to TRBJ2-7; the match to TRBD1 covers 7 bases. The CDR3 is 16 amino acids. Trimming took 2 bases from V and 5 from J; bases not matched to a gene: 12. Germline values: CDR1 LGHNT, CDR2 FRNRAP. CDR3 sequence: CASGLYGSPQGNEQYF. CDR3 sequence (DNA): TGTGCTAGTGGTTTGTACGGAAGTCCACAGGGGAACGAGCAGTACTTC.

The chain is built from TRBV11-2 and TRBJ2-1; the D gene is possibly TRBD1 (6 bases). CDR3 length: 17 amino acids. The germline gives CDR1 SGHAT, CDR2 FQNNGV. Trimming removed 2 bases from V and 5 bases from J, with 19 bases in between. CDR3: CASSLTLRGQVDNEQFF. The CDR3 coding sequence is TGTGCCAGCAGCTTAACGCTCAGGGGTCAGGTAGACAATGAGCAGTTCTTC. Drawing the rest from reference TRBV11-2 and TRBJ2-1, the complete variable domain is EAGVAQSPRYKIIEKRQSVAFWCNPISGHATLYWYQQILGQGPKLLIQFQNNGVVDDSQLPKDRFSAERLKGVDSTLKIQPAKLEDSAVYLCASSLTLRGQVDNEQFFGPGTRLTVL.

As DNA, the CDR3 is TGTGCCAGCATAAGGACTGGAAACAATGAGCAGTTCTTC. Amino acid sequence: CASIRTGNNEQFF. The rearrangement links TRBV7-9 to TRBJ2-1; perhaps TRBD2 as D (5 bases). Germline V gene lookup returns CDR1 SEHNR and CDR2 FQNEAQ (reference sequence). This CDR3 contains 13 residues. Trimming cost V 7 bases and J 5 bases, with 12 bases left between them.